These T cell receptor beta chains were read from a single sample in a study of radiotherapy plus CTLA-4 blockade in lung cancer. Some clones are missing from TCRdb's copy, which holds only in-frame ones; the method was immunoSEQ multiplex PCR. The sample gives 70,000 to 90,000 clones, around 78% of which show up once; approximately 22% is in the top ten. The sample in question was peripheral blood, obtained from a patient treated with radiotherapy plus ipilimumab. Source of these receptors: a human donor with non-small cell lung cancer whose response to radiotherapy plus ipilimumab could not be evaluated. Some clones in this sample may be carry-over from other donors' samples. The CDR3 runs from the conserved cysteine through the conserved F or W. The D gene is left open where the match is weak. Some rows mark clone size as missing; the rest say once, few, many or name a class of expanded clone.

>TRBD1|-|TRBJ2-3|TRBV5-4
CASSPDRGGNTQYF
TGTGCCAGCAGCCCGGACAGGGGAGGGAATACGCAGTATTTT
>-|-|TRBJ1-1|TRBV11-2
CASSVSRGKITEAFF
TGTGCCAGCAGCGTCTCGAGGGGGAAGATAACTGAAGCTTTCTTT
>-|few|TRBJ1-1|TRBV10-3
CAITIRRDTEAFF
TGTGCCATCACCATTAGGAGGGACACTGAAGCTTTCTTT
>TRBD2|-|TRBJ2-6|TRBV5-4
CASTKTILAGSGANVLTF
TGTGCCAGCACCAAGACGATACTAGCGGGGTCTGGGGCCAACGTCCTGACTTTC
>TRBD1|few|TRBJ1-2|TRBV19
CASSDRGYGYTF
TGTGCCAGTAGTGACAGGGGCTATGGCTACACCTTC
>TRBD2|-|TRBJ2-7|TRBV28
CATLYSGGNPWSYEQYF
TGTGCCACCCTCTATTCGGGGGGGAACCCTTGGTCCTACGAGCAGTACTTC
>TRBD1|-|TRBJ2-7|TRBV9
CASSAQMGTGSYEQYF
TGTGCCAGCAGCGCCCAAATGGGGACAGGGTCCTACGAGCAGTACTTC
>TRBD1|-|TRBJ1-6|TRBV19
CASSIDPTGDNSPLHF
TGTGCCAGTAGTATAGATCCGACAGGGGATAATTCACCCCTCCACTTT
>-|-|TRBJ2-5|TRBV14
CASSQGQGETQYF
TGTGCCAGCAGCCAAGGACAAGGAGAGACCCAGTACTTC
>TRBD1|-|TRBJ2-5|TRBV27
CASSPTGSFQETQYF
TGTGCCAGCAGTCCGACAGGGTCCTTCCAAGAGACCCAGTACTTC
>-|-|TRBJ2-7|TRBV6-5
CASNQDRPYEQYF
TGTGCCAGCAACCAGGACAGACCCTACGAGCAGTACTTC
>TRBD1|few|TRBJ2-7|TRBV19
CASSKGQGGSYEQYF
TGTGCCAGTAGTAAGGGACAGGGGGGTTCCTACGAGCAGTACTTC
>-|once|TRBJ1-5|TRBV5-1
CASSFSGGNQPQHF
TGCGCCAGCAGCTTTTCAGGGGGCAATCAGCCCCAGCATTTT
>TRBD1|-|TRBJ2-3|TRBV2
CASNRDRGQLRSTDTQYF
TGTGCCAGCAACCGGGACAGGGGGCAATTGCGTTCCACAGATACGCAGTATTTT
>-|-|TRBJ2-1|TRBV11-1
CASSLLRGGPNEQFF
TGTGCCAGCAGCTTATTGAGGGGGGGCCCAAATGAGCAGTTCTTC
>-|-|TRBJ2-7|TRBV7-2
CASSLMARNYEQYF
TGTGCCAGCAGCTTAATGGCCAGAAACTACGAGCAGTACTTC
>TRBD1|few|TRBJ2-5|TRBV7-7
CASSTGVEETQYF
TGTGCTAGCAGCACAGGGGTCGAGGAGACCCAGTACTTC
>TRBD1|-|TRBJ2-7|TRBV2
CASRLPLRDRVYEQYF
TGTGCCAGCAGGCTCCCACTCCGGGACAGGGTTTACGAGCAGTACTTC
>TRBD2|-|TRBJ2-5|TRBV27
CASSLLAGGQETQYF
TGTGCCAGCAGTCTACTAGCGGGGGGCCAAGAGACCCAGTACTTC
>TRBD1|once|TRBJ2-5|TRBV5-4
CASSGAGGKETQYF
TGTGCCAGCAGCGGAGCAGGGGGCAAAGAGACCCAGTACTTC
>-|-|TRBJ1-1|TRBV7-9
CASSLIGGSNTEAFF
TGTGCCAGCAGCTTAATCGGGGGGAGTAACACTGAAGCTTTCTTT
>-|-|TRBJ2-5|TRBV5-1
CATSGDFETQYF
TGCGCCACCTCCGGGGATTTTGAGACCCAGTACTTC
>-|-|TRBJ2-3|TRBV9
CASSVAGRLVDTDTQYF
TGTGCCAGCAGCGTAGCTGGGAGGCTAGTCGACACAGATACGCAGTATTTT